These 30 T cell receptor beta chains were sequenced from one sample in a study of early stage breast cancer tumors. The method was immunoSEQ multiplex PCR; TCRdb's version includes in-frame clones alone and lacks a portion of them. This table has 60,000 to 75,000 clones, around 80% appearing once. Sequencing was done on a sample of blood. Every receptor here comes from a person aged 40-50 years with breast cancer.

This chain links TRBV7-3 with TRBJ2-1; 9 positions match TRBD1. This CDR3 comprises 16 residues. Germline-derived CDR1 and CDR2 are SGHTA and FQGTGA. V was clipped by 3 bases and J by 6 bases; unmatched bases: 9. The CDR3 nucleotides read TGTGCCAGCAGCTTGGGACAGGGTCGGTTTTTCAATGAGCAGTTCTTC. Protein: CASSLGQGRFFNEQFF.

Remarks on this clone: Other nucleotide sequences in the sample specify the same CDR3. This sequence joins TRBV2 and TRBJ2-3, with D unclear. The CDR3 extends over 11 amino acids. Germline lookup yields CDR1 SNHLY and CDR2 FYNNEI. V was cut by 9 bases and J by 3 bases, with 7 bases left in between. In DNA, the CDR3 is TGTGCCAGTTCCCTTACAGATACGCAGTATTTT. This gives the protein CASSLTDTQYF.

This chain links TRBV7-8 with TRBJ2-1; perhaps TRBD1 as D (6 bases). Germline V gene data show CDR1 as SGHVS and CDR2 as FQNEAQ. This CDR3 spans 15 amino acids. The V end lost 1 base, the J end lost 7 bases, and 14 bases lay between the germline ends. This CDR3 is CASSLEPQRGNEQFF. As DNA, the CDR3 is TGTGCCAGCAGCTTAGAACCCCAGAGGGGGAATGAGCAGTTCTTC.

DNA for the CDR3: TGTGCCAGCAAGGATCAGGGGTGGAATGAAAAACTGTTTTTT. It yields the protein CASKDQGWNEKLFF. The chain is built from TRBV6-5 and TRBJ1-4; possibly TRBD1 for D (6 bases). The CDR3 has 14 amino acids. Germline V gene lookup returns CDR1 MNHEY and CDR2 SVGAGI. Trimming stripped 7 bases from V and 5 bases from J, with 14 bases between.

The chain recombines TRBV18 with TRBJ2-1, with D unresolved. The germline gives CDR1 KGHSH, CDR2 LQKENI. The CDR3 has 11 residues. Trimming pared 5 bases from V and 8 bases from J, leaving 7 bases between. The CDR3 DNA reads TGTGCCAGCTCAAGGGTCCATGAGCAGTTCTTC. Encoded protein: CASSRVHEQFF.

The table lists this clone with a few counts. The V and J genes are TRBV5-6 and TRBJ1-4, with D unclear. V was pared by 2 bases and J by 8 bases, with 16 bases between. The germline gives CDR1 SGHDT, CDR2 YYEEEE. The CDR3 is 15 amino acids. CDR3 amino acids: CASSFGGRSREKLFF. CDR3 nucleotide sequence: TGTGCCAGCAGCTTTGGAGGGAGGTCGAGAGAAAAACTGTTTTTT.

The chain is built from TRBV6-5 and TRBJ2-1; D possibly corresponds to TRBD2 (5 bases). The CDR3 runs 15 residues. Deletions cut 5 bases from V and 7 bases from J, with 18 bases between. Germline lookup yields CDR1 MNHEY and CDR2 SVGAGI. The CDR3 DNA sequence: TGTGCCAGCAGTGCCCCACTTGCGGGTCAAAATGAGCAGTTCTTC. Residues: CASSAPLAGQNEQFF.

This chain links TRBV19 with TRBJ1-2; D remains ambiguous. The V end lost 3 bases, the J end lost 7 bases, and 18 bases lay between the germline ends. The CDR3 consists of 15 residues. Germline CDR1 and CDR2: LNHDA and SQIVND (reference sequence). The CDR3 loop is CASSITGSSWGGYTF. In nucleotides, the CDR3 is TGTGCCAGTAGTATCACCGGGTCTTCGTGGGGTGGCTACACCTTC.

The rearrangement joins TRBV7-9 to TRBJ2-5, with 9 bases identical to TRBD2. After removal of 2 bases from V and 4 bases from J, the junction contained 5 bases not matched to a gene. Per germline, CDR1 SEHNR and CDR2 FQNEAQ (reference sequence). This CDR3 region has 15 residues. The CDR3 DNA is TGTGCCAGCAGCTTATGGCGGGAGGGCCGAGAGACCCAGTACTTC. Its protein is CASSLWREGRETQYF.

This sequence joins TRBV11-2 and TRBJ2-2; possible D gene TRBD2, 6 bases. The CDR3 covers 14 residues. The germline V gene has CDR1 SGHAT and CDR2 FQNNGV. V lost 4 bases, J lost 2 bases, and 8 bases lay in between. The CDR3, as DNA: TGTGCCAGCAGCTGGGGACTTAACACCGGGGAGCTGTTTTTT. This codes for CASSWGLNTGELFF.

The CDR3 protein is CASSEPDTFSNGYTF. The CDR3 DNA sequence: TGTGCCAGCAGTGAGCCTGACACATTTTCCAATGGCTACACCTTC. This chain links TRBV2 with TRBJ1-2; D gene unclear. This CDR3 comprises 15 residues. Trimming cost V 3 bases and J 6 bases, with 17 bases left between them. Germline loops: CDR1 SNHLY, CDR2 FYNNEI.

This chain connects TRBV15 to TRBJ2-1; 9 bases agree with TRBD1. Trimming removed 3 bases from V and 6 bases from J; junction bases left unmatched: 6. Germline lookup yields CDR1 LNHNV and CDR2 YYDKDF (reference sequence). The CDR3 has 15 amino acids. CDR3 nucleotide sequence: TGTGCCACCAGCAGGGAGCGGACAGGGGCCAATGAGCAGTTCTTC. Its translation is CATSRERTGANEQFF. Drawing the rest from reference TRBV15 and TRBJ2-1, the complete variable domain is DAMVIQNPRYQVTQFGKPVTLSCSQTLNHNVMYWYQQKSSQAPKLLFHYYDKDFNNEADTPDNFQSRRPNTSFCFLDIRSPGLGDTAMYLCATSRERTGANEQFFGPGTRLTVL.

This clone was counted a few times. This chain connects TRBV5-5 to TRBJ1-2, with D perhaps matching TRBD1 (6 bases). V lost 4 bases and J lost 4, with 11 bases in between. CDR1 and CDR2 from the germline V gene are SGHKS and YYEKEE (reference sequence). This CDR3 has 13 amino acids. In DNA form, the CDR3 reads TGTGCCAGCAGCCCGGGACACGGCTATGGCTACACCTTC. Translation: CASSPGHGYGYTF.

This clone was counted a few times. The chain couples TRBV14 to TRBJ2-7, with unresolved D. The germline V gene has CDR1 SGHDN and CDR2 FVKESK. With 2 bases removed from V and 0 bases from J, the gap between germline ends came to 8 bases. The CDR3 consists of 14 residues. The CDR3 bases are TGTGCCAGCAGCCAATGGTCAAGCTCCTACGAGCAGTACTTC. Its protein is CASSQWSSSYEQYF.

The CDR3 is CASTPGTGGLTEAFF. In DNA, the CDR3 is TGTGCCAGTACCCCCGGGACAGGGGGCTTAACTGAAGCTTTCTTT. The chain has TRBV19 and TRBJ1-1, with TRBD1 identical over 12 bases. CDR1 and CDR2 from the germline V gene are LNHDA and SQIVND (reference sequence). The J segment lost 5 bases and the V segment lost 7 bases, leaving 8 bases of the junction unmatched. This CDR3 has 15 residues.

V is TRBV10-1 and J is TRBJ1-2; no firm D call. The CDR3 contains 13 residues. Trimming shortened V by 6 bases and J by 2 bases, and 10 bases separated the two germline ends. The germline CDR1 and CDR2 sequences are WNHNN and SYGVQD (reference sequence). DNA of the CDR3: TGCGCCAGCAGCCTAGACCAAAACTATGGCTACACCTTC. Translation: CASSLDQNYGYTF.

The chain joins TRBV9 to TRBJ2-3; D is ambiguous. The length of the CDR3 is 15 residues. The V end lost 0 bases, the J end lost 1 base, and 9 bases lay between the germline ends. Germline CDR1 SGDLS, CDR2 YYNGEE. The CDR3 sequence is CASSVEPLRTDTQYF. The CDR3 nucleotides read TGTGCCAGCAGCGTAGAGCCCCTCCGCACAGATACGCAGTATTTT.

This clone was observed a few times. The chain uses TRBV19 and TRBJ2-5, with a weak D call TRBD2 (6 bases). Trimming pared 4 bases from V and 3 bases from J, leaving 15 bases between. The CDR3 is 15 residues long. Germline CDR1 reads LNHDA; CDR2 reads SQIVND (reference sequence). The CDR3 DNA is TGTGCCAGTAGTAAAGGGAGTTGGGGGGAAGAGACCCAGTACTTC. It codes for CASSKGSWGEETQYF.

The chain links TRBV5-1 to TRBJ1-1, with D uncertain. V was shortened by 0 bases and J by 5 bases, with 2 bases between the two germline ends. The CDR3 sequence is 11 residues long. The germline gives CDR1 SGHRS, CDR2 YFSETQ. CDR3 DNA: TGCGCCAGCAGCTTGGGGACTGAAGCTTTCTTT. Translated, it gives CASSLGTEAFF.

This clone appeared once. This chain connects TRBV7-3 to TRBJ2-2; the D is unclear. This CDR3 contains 12 residues. The V gene's germline CDR1 is SGHTA and CDR2 FQGTGA. V was pared by 5 bases and J by 4 bases, with 5 bases between. The CDR3 nucleotides are TGTGCCAGCAGCCCCCGCACCGGGGAGCTGTTTTTT. Amino acid sequence: CASSPRTGELFF.

The rearrangement uses TRBV11-3 and TRBJ2-1; 7 bases fit TRBD1. With V trimmed by 4 bases and J by 5 bases, 5 bases remained unmatched. The CDR3 has 14 residues. Germline assignment: CDR1 SGHNT and CDR2 YENEEA. This CDR3 is CASSSKTGNNEQFF. The CDR3 nucleotides are TGTGCCAGCAGCTCTAAGACAGGGAACAATGAGCAGTTCTTC.

The chain joins TRBV2 to TRBJ2-7; the match to TRBD1 covers 11 bases. V lost 4 bases, J lost 0 bases, and 8 bases stayed unmatched. CDR3 length equals 17 residues. Germline V gives CDR1 SNHLY, CDR2 FYNNEI. The CDR3 is CASSVGAGQGDSYEQYF. The CDR3 DNA is TGTGCCAGCAGTGTGGGGGCGGGACAGGGGGACTCCTACGAGCAGTACTTC.

This rearrangement joins TRBV7-8 to TRBJ1-5, with 7 bases matching TRBD1. Germline V gene sequence: CDR1 SGHVS, CDR2 FQNEAQ. The ends lost 6 bases at V and 5 bases at J; junction bases unmatched: 4. The CDR3 is made up of 13 amino acids. The CDR3 region has the DNA TGTGCCAGCAGTAACAGGGGCGATCAGCCCCAGCATTTT. Translation: CASSNRGDQPQHF. The full variable domain, completed using reference TRBV7-8 and TRBJ1-5, is GAGVSQSPRYKVAKRGQDVALRCDPISGHVSLFWYQQALGQGPEFLTYFQNEAQLDKSGLPSDRFFAERPEGSVSTLKIQRTQQEDSAVYLCASSNRGDQPQHFGDGTRLSIL.

This clone has only one observation. The chain is built from TRBV7-9 and TRBJ2-1; D remains ambiguous. Per germline, CDR1 SEHNR and CDR2 FQNEAQ (reference sequence). V dropped 5 bases and J dropped 4 bases, with 3 bases sitting between them. The CDR3 is 11 amino acids. The CDR3 DNA follows: TGTGCCAGCAGCAATTACAATGAGCAGTTCTTC. Amino acids: CASSNYNEQFF.

CDR3 loop: CASSSRDRGEYGYTF. The CDR3 DNA follows: TGTGCCAGTAGCAGCCGGGACAGGGGGGAGTATGGCTACACCTTC. The chain employs TRBV19 and TRBJ1-2; 11 bases agree with TRBD1. This CDR3 is built from 15 residues. The V gene end was trimmed by 6 bases and the J gene end by 5 bases; junction bases not matched to a gene: 8. From germline, CDR1 is LNHDA and CDR2 SQIVND (reference sequence).

By sample share, this clone is medium-sized. The genes are TRBV27 and TRBJ2-7; D might be TRBD2 (7 bases). Between the trimmed V and J ends, which lost 3 bases and 6 bases, there was a span of 12 bases. In germline, CDR1 is MNHEY, CDR2 SMNVEV (reference sequence). The CDR3 is made up of 13 amino acids. The CDR3 bases are TGTGCCAGCAGTTTGGGGAGGGGGGGCGAGCAGTACTTC. It is translated as CASSLGRGGEQYF.

The rearrangement joins TRBV7-9 to TRBJ1-2; D unclear. The CDR3 sequence is 15 residues long. Germline V lookup: CDR1 SEHNR, CDR2 FQNEAQ (reference sequence). Trimming cost V 5 bases and J 0 bases, with 13 bases left between them. This CDR3 reads CASSGLGITNYGYTF. In DNA, the CDR3 is TGTGCCAGCAGCGGTCTCGGGATCACTAACTATGGCTACACCTTC.

This sequence joins TRBV7-9 and TRBJ1-6; D might be TRBD1 (5 bases). In germline, CDR1 is SEHNR, CDR2 FQNEAQ (reference sequence). Trimming stripped 4 bases from V and 5 bases from J, with 9 bases between. The CDR3 sequence is 14 residues long. CDR3 sequence reads: CASSSQEDNSPLHF. DNA of the CDR3: TGTGCCAGCAGCTCACAGGAAGATAATTCACCCCTCCACTTT.

This chain joins TRBV6-1 and TRBJ1-4; TRBD1 matches 8 bases. V was pared by 8 bases and J by 3 bases, with 8 bases of the junction left unmatched. The CDR3 has 15 amino acids. CDR1 is MNHNS, CDR2 SASEGT, per germline. CDR3 residues: CASGDRRKSNEKLFF. Written as DNA, the CDR3 is TGTGCCAGCGGGGACAGGAGGAAATCTAATGAAAAACTGTTTTTT.

The chain uses TRBV5-1 and TRBJ2-5; TRBD2 aligns across 12 bases. V lost 4 bases to trimming and J lost 5 bases; unmatched junction nucleotides: 3. Per the germline V gene, CDR1 is SGHRS and CDR2 is YFSETQ. The CDR3 runs 14 residues. CDR3 bases: TGCGCCAGCAGCCCTCTAGCGGGAGGGGAGACCCAGTACTTC. This gives the protein CASSPLAGGETQYF.